The rows below give T cell receptor beta chains drawn from one sample of a study of blood T cell repertoires in COVID-19. Sequencing was performed with immunoSEQ multiplex PCR; in TCRdb, only in-frame clones are kept and a portion is missing. The table lists about 150,000 clones, around 87% of them singletons. The specimen was peripheral blood. The receptors shown here come from a woman aged 60-75 years with active or convalescent COVID-19. The CDR3 runs from the conserved cysteine through the conserved F or W. D genes are given only for firm matches. Clone size is shown for a subset of rows, as once, few, many or a class of expanded clone.

cdr3_length d_call j_call clone_size v_call cdr3_nt cdr3_aa
13 NA TRBJ2-7 NA TRBV18 TGTGCCAGCTCACCAGGACCAGACAGGGAGCAGTACTTC CASSPGPDREQYF
15 NA TRBJ1-3 few TRBV19 TGTGCCAGTAGAAACAAGAACAGTTTCGGAAACACCATATATTTT CASRNKNSFGNTIYF
15 TRBD2 TRBJ2-7 NA TRBV6-2/TRBV6-3 TGTGCCAGCAGTTACGAACTAGCGGTCTCCTTCGAGCAGTACTTC CASSYELAVSFEQYF
17 NA TRBJ2-5 NA TRBV19 TGTGCCAGTAGTATAGACCTTAGTGGAGCGTCCAGAGAGACCCAGTACTTC CASSIDLSGASRETQYF
17 NA TRBJ2-2 NA TRBV14 TGTGCCAGCAGCCAAGATGTTTTTAGCGCGAACACCGGGGAGCTGTTTTTT CASSQDVFSANTGELFF
16 TRBD2 TRBJ2-3 NA TRBV5-6 TGTGCCAGCAGTTCGGGACTAGCGGGGGTCACAGATACGCAGTATTTT CASSSGLAGVTDTQYF
15 TRBD1 TRBJ1-5 NA TRBV6-5 TGTGCCAGCAGTCCCCGGGACAGACATAATCAGCCCCAGCATTTT CASSPRDRHNQPQHF
20 NA TRBJ1-4 NA TRBV21-1 TGTGCCAGCATCCTAATGCTCCGGGCCTACCACCTGAGGGTAGATGAAAAACTGTTTTTT CASILMLRAYHLRVDEKLFF
14 TRBD1 TRBJ2-1 NA TRBV2 TGTGCCAGAGACCTATCTACAGGGGTCGATGAGCAGTTCTTC CARDLSTGVDEQFF
14 TRBD2 TRBJ2-5 NA TRBV4-3 TGCGCCAGCAGCCAAGGCGGGGGTGGGGAGACCCAGTACTTC CASSQGGGGETQYF
17 TRBD2 TRBJ2-1 NA TRBV3-1/TRBV3-2 TGTGCCAGCAGCCAAGAAGGGGGACTAGCGGGGGAGAATGAGCAGTTCTTC CASSQEGGLAGENEQFF
19 TRBD1 TRBJ1-3 NA TRBV30 TGTGCCTGGAGTGCCCCAATGCCCCGCGACAGGGGCGCTGGAAACACCATATATTTT CAWSAPMPRDRGAGNTIYF
14 NA TRBJ2-1 NA TRBV7-2 TGTGCCAGCAGCTGGCGAGGGGGTCGGAATGAGCAGTTCTTC CASSWRGGRNEQFF
16 TRBD2 TRBJ2-3 NA TRBV7-8 TGTGCCCCCAGCTTAGTCGGGGGGGGGCGGACAGATACGCAGTATTTT CAPSLVGGGRTDTQYF
15 TRBD2 TRBJ2-7 NA TRBV6-2/TRBV6-3 TGTGCCAGCAGCTCCCAGTTGGGGGGGGGCTACGAGCAGTACTTC CASSSQLGGGYEQYF
12 NA TRBJ2-7 NA TRBV4-3 TGCGCCAGCAGCCAAGATCGCGGCGAGCAGTACTTC CASSQDRGEQYF
15 NA TRBJ1-2 NA TRBV19 TGTGCCAGTAGTATAGATGGGCAGGGGTCTCGTGGCTACACCTTC CASSIDGQGSRGYTF
14 NA TRBJ1-6 NA TRBV7-2 TGTGCCAGCAGCTTGCAGGAATATAATTCACCCCTCCACTTT CASSLQEYNSPLHF
17 NA TRBJ2-5 NA TRBV10-3 TGTGCCATCAGTGAGTCGTTGGAGGGGGCAAGCCAAGAGACCCAGTACTTC CAISESLEGASQETQYF
17 TRBD2 TRBJ2-3 NA TRBV4-3 TGCGCCAGCAGCCAAGACCTAGCGGGGGGACCCACAGATACGCAGTATTTT CASSQDLAGGPTDTQYF
15 TRBD2 TRBJ2-1 NA TRBV6-4 TGTGCCAGCAGCGGGACTAGCGGGGGGGCGTGGGAGCAGTTCTTC CASSGTSGGAWEQFF
15 NA TRBJ1-5 few TRBV2 TGTGCCAGCAGTGCTGAGGGGGGGGGCAATCAGCCCCAGCATTTT CASSAEGGGNQPQHF
17 TRBD2 TRBJ2-3 NA TRBV11-2 TGTGCCAGCAGCTTAGGGGGCCCCGGGAGCGGGGCAGATACGCAGTATTTT CASSLGGPGSGADTQYF
14 TRBD1 TRBJ2-2 NA TRBV5-6 TGTGCCAGCAGCTTCGGACAGGGCGCCGGGGAGCTGTTTTTT CASSFGQGAGELFF
15 NA TRBJ2-7 NA TRBV2 TGTGCCAGCAGTTTGGACGTAGCGAACTCCTACGAGCAGTACTTC CASSLDVANSYEQYF
14 TRBD1 TRBJ1-5 NA TRBV6-5 TGTGCCAGCACCGAGACAGGGGGCCTTCAGCCCCAGCATTTT CASTETGGLQPQHF
13 TRBD2 TRBJ2-1 once TRBV10-1 TGCGCCAGCACTAGCGGGGGGGGCCATAGCCTCTTCTTC CASTSGGGHSLFF
13 TRBD1 TRBJ1-1 NA TRBV2 TGTGCCAGCATTCTGATCAGGGGGACTGAAGCTTTCTTT CASILIRGTEAFF
17 NA TRBJ1-4 NA TRBV28 TGTGCCAGCAGTCAATCTCCCCGGACACCCTTTAATGAAAAACTGTTTTTT CASSQSPRTPFNEKLFF
20 TRBD1 TRBJ2-6 NA TRBV14 TGTGCCAGCAGCCAAGATTGGGACAGGGGAAGAATAGCTGGGGCCAACGTCCTGACTTTC CASSQDWDRGRIAGANVLTF
15 NA TRBJ1-2 few TRBV6-1 TGTGCCAGCAGTGAATTGGGGGGATGGGAGGCTGGCTACACCTTC CASSELGGWEAGYTF
16 TRBD2 TRBJ2-5 NA TRBV18 TGTGCCAGCTCACTAACTAGCGGGGTACTACAAGAGACCCAGTACTTC CASSLTSGVLQETQYF
13 NA TRBJ1-5 few TRBV14 TGTGCCAGCAGCCAAGCCTTCAATCAGCCCCAGCATTTT CASSQAFNQPQHF
15 TRBD2 TRBJ2-2 NA TRBV7-9 TGTGCCAGCAGCTTGGGAGGGGCCCAGACCGGGGAGCTGTTTTTT CASSLGGAQTGELFF
13 TRBD1 TRBJ2-7 NA TRBV10-2 TGCGCCAGCACCCGAGGGGCAGGGGGCGAGCAGTACTTC CASTRGAGGEQYF
16 NA TRBJ2-1 NA TRBV7-9 TGTGCCAGCAGCAAGGAGGGCAGGGCCCCCTACAATGAGCAGTTCTTC CASSKEGRAPYNEQFF
16 NA TRBJ2-7 NA TRBV7-2 TGTGCCAGCAGCTTAGGAGCGGGACAGGACATCTACGAGCAGTACTTC CASSLGAGQDIYEQYF
15 TRBD2 TRBJ2-3 NA TRBV10-3 TGTGCCATCAGATCGGGACTAGCGGACATAGATACGCAGTATTTT CAIRSGLADIDTQYF
15 TRBD1 TRBJ1-1 once TRBV27 TGTGCCAGCAGTTTAGGGACAGGGGGAGGCACTGAAGCTTTCTTT CASSLGTGGGTEAFF
13 NA TRBJ1-1 NA TRBV7-2 TGTGCCAGCTTAGGACAGATGAACACTGAAGCTTTCTTT CASLGQMNTEAFF
17 NA TRBJ1-5 NA TRBV7-2 TGTGCCAGCAGCTTAGCGACACGGGTGGGCGGGAATCAGCCCCAGCATTTT CASSLATRVGGNQPQHF